This T cell receptor beta chain is drawn from a study of blood T cell repertoires in COVID-19. Study-level information: Acute and convalescent COVID-19 specimens originated in the United States, Italy and Spain.

Germline CDR1 is LGHDT and CDR2 is YNNKEL (reference sequence). This CDR3 is 15 amino acids long. Trimming at V came to 0 bases and at J to 4 bases, leaving 5 bases not matched to a gene. Original processing notes: Estimated nucleated cell counts came from reference gene primer amplification. Sequencing was performed with immunoSEQ multiplex PCR; in TCRdb, only in-frame clones are kept and a portion is missing. Clone size and the V and J calls come from that table; the DNA yielded D and trimming. The profile shows roughly 380,000 clones, about four fifths of them singletons. The sample comprised peripheral blood. This TCR derives from a human donor with acute or convalescent COVID-19. The donor label of this sample is uncertain. V gene TRBV3-1 (or the pseudogene TRBV3-2) combines with J gene TRBJ1-2; 7 bases map to TRBD1. The chain's CDR3 is CASSQEAQGGYGYTF. CDR3 DNA sequence: TGTGCCAGCAGCCAAGAAGCCCAGGGGGGCTATGGCTACACCTTC.